The rows below give T cell receptor beta chains drawn from one sample of a study of read filtering for tumor transcriptome and immune sequencing. TCRdb redid the calling of the reads with MiXCR, one entry per CDR3 protein. The table lists 30,000 to 40,000 distinct CDR3 sequences, around an eighth of them singletons. The specimen sequenced was a population of CD138-negative cells sorted from bone marrow. These receptors were obtained from a donor aged 40 or over with multiple myeloma. The CDR3 runs from the conserved cysteine through the conserved F or W. Fields, in order: J gene, clone size, V gene, D gene, CDR3 DNA, CDR3 protein. A D gene is named only where the DNA matches it firmly. A clone size is listed for some rows: how often the clone was seen (once, few, many), or a class if it is expanded.

TRBJ1-3	-	TRBV5-1	-	TGCGCCACCAGCTTGGGAGGCGGGGAGGCGAACACCATATATTTT	CATSLGGGEANTIYF
TRBJ1-1	many	TRBV3-1	-	TGTGCCAGCAGCCAACGTCGAGGGGGGAACACTGAAGCTTTCTTT	CASSQRRGGNTEAFF
TRBJ1-5	many	TRBV4-1	-	TGCGCCAGCAGCCGAAGAGGTGTTTCTTCGGACAGTAGCAATCAGCCCCAGCATTTT	CASSRRGVSSDSSNQPQHF
TRBJ1-2	many	TRBV7-9	-	TGTGCCAGCAGCCTAGGAGTAGAAAACTATGGCTACACCTTC	CASSLGVENYGYTF
TRBJ2-3	many	TRBV7-2	TRBD2	TGTGCCAGCAGCCGAGCGGGGCCGTCAGATACGCAGTATTTT	CASSRAGPSDTQYF
TRBJ2-5	-	TRBV20-1	-	TGCAGTGCTGCCGTTACGGGGGCTCTGGAGACCCAGTACTTC	CSAAVTGALETQYF
TRBJ1-5	-	TRBV20-1	-	TGCAGTGCTGGAAGGAGGGGGAGCAATCAGCCCCAGCATTTT	CSAGRRGSNQPQHF
TRBJ2-5	-	TRBV7-2	-	TGTGCCAGCAGCTTCCAGGCGGGACATAAAGAGACCCAGTACTTC	CASSFQAGHKETQYF
TRBJ1-2	many	TRBV27	-	TGTGCCAGCAGTTTGGGGGGCGGGGGGCGCGGCTATGGCTACACCTTC	CASSLGGGGRGYGYTF
TRBJ1-1	few	TRBV9	TRBD1	TGTGCCAGCAGCCCGTTCGGGGCAGGGGGCTTGAACACTGAAGCTTTCTTT	CASSPFGAGGLNTEAFF
TRBJ2-7	many	TRBV20-1	-	TGCAGTGCTAGAAATCAAGAGTGGGGGGAGCAGTACTTC	CSARNQEWGEQYF
TRBJ2-4	many	TRBV3-1	TRBD2	TGTGCCAGCAGCCCAGGACTAGCGGGAGGAAACATTCAGTACTTC	CASSPGLAGGNIQYF
TRBJ1-5	many	TRBV12-5	TRBD1	TGTGCTAGTGGTACGACAGGGGTATGGCAGCCCCAGCATTTT	CASGTTGVWQPQHF
TRBJ1-1	-	TRBV6-5	-	TGTGCCAGCAGTCCGACAGTGAACACGGAAGCTTTCTTT	CASSPTVNTEAFF
TRBJ1-1	many	TRBV12-5	-	TGTGCTAGTGGTTTGCGTCCCGGGTGGACTGAAGCTTTCTTT	CASGLRPGWTEAFF
TRBJ2-1	medium-sized	TRBV24-1	TRBD1	TGTGCCACCAGTGACCTGGGACAGGGAGAAGGGAATGAGCAGTTCTTC	CATSDLGQGEGNEQFF
TRBJ1-1	many	TRBV5-1	TRBD1	TGCGCCAGCAGCTTGGCCACAGGGGGCGGGTACACTGAAGCTTTCTTT	CASSLATGGGYTEAFF
TRBJ2-2	-	TRBV4-2	TRBD1	TGTGCCAGCAGCCAAGTGGGGACAGGAGGTACCGGGGAGCTGTTTTTT	CASSQVGTGGTGELFF
TRBJ1-1	many	TRBV3-1	-	TGTGCCAGCAGCCTGTTGAACACTGAAGCTTTCTTT	CASSLLNTEAFF
TRBJ2-3	many	TRBV7-9	-	TGTGCCAGCAGGCGGTGGGGCTCTTCCACAGATACGCAGTATTTT	CASRRWGSSTDTQYF
TRBJ2-3	many	TRBV11-3	TRBD2	TGTGCCAGCAGCTTAGGTCTCAGCGGGGGCCTCACAGATACGCAGTATTTT	CASSLGLSGGLTDTQYF
TRBJ2-5	-	TRBV27	TRBD1	TGTGCCAGCAGTCCTCGGACAGGGTGGCAAGAGACCCAGTACTTC	CASSPRTGWQETQYF
TRBJ2-5	many	TRBV6-2/TRBV6-3	TRBD2	TGTGCCAGCAGACCTAGCGGGGGGCGCCAAGAGACCCAGTACTTC	CASRPSGGRQETQYF
TRBJ1-5	many	TRBV20-1	TRBD1	TGCAGTGCTAGAGATGGACAGGGGGTAGTGCCCCAGCATTTT	CSARDGQGVVPQHF
TRBJ2-7	few	TRBV28	-	TGTGCCAGCAGCGTCGGACAAGCCTACGAGCAGTACTTC	CASSVGQAYEQYF
TRBJ1-1	many	TRBV5-1	-	TGCGCCAGCAGTGAACAGGGAGACACTGAAGCTTTCTTT	CASSEQGDTEAFF
TRBJ2-5	few	TRBV29-1	-	TGCAGCGTGTTAGGTCCGACAACTCAAGAGACCCAGTACTTC	CSVLGPTTQETQYF
TRBJ2-5	many	TRBV29-1	-	TGCAGCGTTGAATACGGGATCGAGACCCAGTACTTC	CSVEYGIETQYF
TRBJ1-1	-	TRBV7-8	-	TGTGCCAGCAGCTTAGAGGGCAGGGCGCCTTCGAACACTGAAGCTTTCTTT	CASSLEGRAPSNTEAFF
TRBJ1-4	many	TRBV19	-	TGTGCCAGTAAACGACAGGCTAATGAAAAACTGTTTTTT	CASKRQANEKLFF
TRBJ2-1	many	TRBV11-1	TRBD2	TGTGCCAGCAGCTCCCCCCATAGCGGGGGGAGGGATGAGCAGTTCTTC	CASSSPHSGGRDEQFF
TRBJ2-6	many	TRBV6-5	-	TGTGCCAGCAGTTACGGCCCTGGGGCCAACGTCCTGACTTTC	CASSYGPGANVLTF
TRBJ2-1	many	TRBV6-1	TRBD2	TGTGCCAGCAGTGAACGACTAGCGGGGGCCTACAATGAGCAGTTCTTC	CASSERLAGAYNEQFF
TRBJ1-5	many	TRBV7-9	-	TGTGCCAGCAGCTTAGCCATGGGCGATCAGCCCCAGCATTTT	CASSLAMGDQPQHF
TRBJ2-1	-	TRBV11-2	TRBD2	TGTGCCAGCAGCTCCCGACTAGCGGGAGGGAATGAGCAGTCCTTC	CASSSRLAGGNEQSF
TRBJ1-1	-	TRBV19	-	TGTGCCAGTAGTCCTGGGACGTTTGGGGACACTGAAGCTTTCTTT	CASSPGTFGDTEAFF
TRBJ2-2	many	TRBV5-1	-	TGCGCCAGCAGCTTGGGTGGAAGTGAAACCGGGGAGCTGTTTTTT	CASSLGGSETGELFF
TRBJ1-4	medium-sized	TRBV20-1	-	TGCAGTGCTAGAGATAAAAACGTGGACTTCCTTCCCTTCAATGAAAAACTGTTTTTT	CSARDKNVDFLPFNEKLFF
TRBJ1-5	many	TRBV30	TRBD1	TGTGCCTGGAGTTCACTCGGACAGGGAAGACATCAGCCCCAGCATTTT	CAWSSLGQGRHQPQHF
TRBJ2-2	many	TRBV7-7	TRBD1	TGTGCTAGCAGCTCAGGAGGGACAGGGGGTCAGGAGCTGTTTTTT	CASSSGGTGGQELFF
TRBJ2-1	many	TRBV19	TRBD2	TGTGCCAGTGACCGGGACAGTCGGACTAGCGGGAGTAAGGGTGAGCAGTTCTTC	CASDRDSRTSGSKGEQFF
TRBJ1-2	many	TRBV5-6	-	TGTGCCAGCAGCTTGATTGTGGCGGCTTCCATGAACTTC	CASSLIVAASMNF
TRBJ2-5	many	TRBV7-7	-	TGTGCTAGCAGCTTATCCGTAGGGGGGGCAGAGACCCAGTACTTC	CASSLSVGGAETQYF
TRBJ1-6	many	TRBV28	TRBD1	TGTGCCAGCAGTTTATGGTGGACTAGAGGACAGGCCAACCCCCTCCACTTT	CASSLWWTRGQANPLHF
TRBJ1-5	many	TRBV28	-	TGTGCCAGCACTAACCCTGGTCAGGGGTCTAATCAGCCCCAGCATTTT	CASTNPGQGSNQPQHF
TRBJ1-2	many	TRBV5-4	TRBD1	TGTGCCAGCAACCTACAGGGGGCCCCTACCTACACCTTC	CASNLQGAPTYTF
TRBJ2-5	-	TRBV28	-	TGTGCCAGCAGTCCGGGGCTAGAAGAGACCCAGTACTTC	CASSPGLEETQYF
TRBJ1-1	many	TRBV3-1	-	TGTGCCAGCAGCCCGGCCAGGGCCCTTGGCCCTGAAGCTTTCTTT	CASSPARALGPEAFF
TRBJ1-2	many	TRBV20-1	-	TGCAGTGCTAGAAACTTTCGGGGAGAGGATGGCTACACCTTC	CSARNFRGEDGYTF
TRBJ1-1	-	TRBV11-1	-	TGTGCCAGCAGCCCCCGGGGGCCGGTTAGGACTGAAGCTTTCTTT	CASSPRGPVRTEAFF
TRBJ2-3	many	TRBV15	TRBD1	TGTGCCACCAATAAGGGGGCGGAAGATACGCAGTATTTT	CATNKGAEDTQYF
TRBJ2-5	few	TRBV28	TRBD2	TGTGCCAGCAGTCTTCGGGAGGCCCAGTACTTC	CASSLREAQYF